The T cell receptor (beta chain) under discussion was sequenced for a study of blood T cell repertoires in COVID-19. Study in general: COVID-19 samples collected from the United States, Italy and Spain covered acute and convalescent phases. PBMCs, B-cell-depleted T cells, or T cells were the source of the cDNA or gDNA that made up the material.

This table comes from immunoSEQ multiplex PCR, and its TCRdb copy is limited to in-frame clones, with some not included. The repertoire includes approximately 47,000 clones, roughly 84% of them detected once, and approximately 6% sits in the top ten. Sequencing was performed on peripheral blood. This clonotype was sampled from a woman in her sixties or seventies with acute or convalescent COVID-19.

As DNA, the CDR3 is TGTGCCAGCAGTTTGAGACTAGCAGGTACGCAGTATTTT. It codes for CASSLRLAGTQYF. The chain combines TRBV27 with TRBJ2-3, with 7 nucleotides matching TRBD2. Germline values: CDR1 MNHEY, CDR2 SMNVEV (reference sequence). CDR3 length: 13 residues. Germline trimming cut 3 bases from V and 8 bases from J; bases unmatched to any gene: 5.